Listed below are T cell receptor beta chains from one sample, sequenced in a study of blood T cell repertoires in COVID-19. The data were produced by immunoSEQ multiplex PCR, yet TCRdb's version contains in-frame clones alone and is incomplete. The data hold some 99,000 clones, with around 89% observed a single time. The material sequenced was peripheral blood. The receptor source for this set is a human donor in a cohort sampled during active COVID-19. Both conserved end residues are part of each CDR3. D genes are given only for firm matches. Clone size is shown for a subset of rows, as once, few, many or a class of expanded clone.

D | J | size | V | DNA | CDR3
TRBD2 | TRBJ2-7 | NA | TRBV28 | TGTGCCAGCAGCCCAACTAGCGGGCTGTCCTACGAGCAGTACTTC | CASSPTSGLSYEQYF
TRBD1 | TRBJ1-2 | NA | TRBV27 | TGTGCCAGCAGTTTATCAGGGACAGGGGGCTATGGCTACACCTTC | CASSLSGTGGYGYTF
NA | TRBJ1-5 | NA | TRBV6-2/TRBV6-3 | TGTGCCAGCAGTCTCCGGGACAACATGTGGCAGCCCCAGCATTTT | CASSLRDNMWQPQHF
NA | TRBJ2-5 | NA | TRBV5-1 | TGCGCCAGCAGCGTTATGAGCACCGGGGAGACCCAGTACTTC | CASSVMSTGETQYF
NA | TRBJ1-4 | NA | TRBV4-1 | TGCGCCAGCAGCCTACGAAGTAACAGGTTAACTAATGAAAAACTGTTTTTT | CASSLRSNRLTNEKLFF
NA | TRBJ1-2 | NA | TRBV12-3/TRBV12-4 | TGTGCCAGCACCTCGCCCGGGAACTATGGCTACACCTTC | CASTSPGNYGYTF
TRBD2 | TRBJ2-7 | NA | TRBV3-1/TRBV3-2 | TGTGCCAGCAGCCACGCCCTAGCGGGAGAACTCTCCTACGAGCAGTACTTC | CASSHALAGELSYEQYF
TRBD2 | TRBJ2-5 | NA | TRBV5-6 | TGTGCCAGCAGCTTTTTCGCCAGGGACGGCGGGGGAGAGACCCAGTACTTC | CASSFFARDGGGETQYF
TRBD2 | TRBJ2-1 | few | TRBV7-2 | TGTGCCAGCAGCTTAGATTTTTCGCGACTAGCGGGGTTTGAGCAGTTCTTC | CASSLDFSRLAGFEQFF
TRBD2 | TRBJ2-1 | NA | TRBV24-1 | TGTGCCACCAGTGATCCGAACCCGAGCGGGGTCTCACTTAAGCAGTTCTTC | CATSDPNPSGVSLKQFF
TRBD1 | TRBJ2-4 | NA | TRBV6-5 | TGTGCCAGCAGTTCCGACAGGGTACTAGCCAAAAACATTCAGTACTTC | CASSSDRVLAKNIQYF
TRBD2 | TRBJ2-3 | NA | TRBV10-1 | TGCGCCAGCAGTTCCGGGACTAGCGTGATGAATACGCAGTATTTT | CASSSGTSVMNTQYF
TRBD1 | TRBJ1-2 | NA | TRBV5-1 | TGCGCCAGCCGGTCCCCCCTAGGGGGCCTCCCTGGCTACACCTTC | CASRSPLGGLPGYTF
TRBD2 | TRBJ2-1 | NA | TRBV20-1 | TGCAGTGCCAGTCGCGGACTAGCGGGCGGATACAATGAGCAGTTCTTC | CSASRGLAGGYNEQFF
NA | TRBJ2-5 | NA | TRBV27 | TGTGCCAGCATGGTATCGGTGCTGCAAGAGACCCAGTACTTC | CASMVSVLQETQYF
NA | TRBJ1-5 | once | TRBV2 | TGTGCCAGCAGCCCCCGTGGGCGGGGAAGCAATCAGCCCCAGCATTTT | CASSPRGRGSNQPQHF
NA | TRBJ1-2 | NA | TRBV12-3/TRBV12-4 | TGTGCCAGCAGCTCTGACACCAACTATGGCTACACCTTC | CASSSDTNYGYTF
TRBD1 | TRBJ2-7 | NA | TRBV28 | TGTGCCAGCGGGTTACAGGGGGCGTTCGCCGAGCAGTACTTC | CASGLQGAFAEQYF
TRBD2 | TRBJ2-1 | NA | TRBV18 | TGTGCCAGCTCCATCGGACTAGGGACGGTGTTCAATGAGCAGTTCTTC | CASSIGLGTVFNEQFF
TRBD1 | TRBJ1-4 | NA | TRBV6-5 | TGTGCCAGCAGTTACTCATACAGGGGGCAACTGTTTTTT | CASSYSYRGQLFF
TRBD2 | TRBJ2-3 | NA | TRBV4-1 | TGCGCCAGCAGCCTTCGACTAGCGGGGGGGCAAACAGATACGCAGTATTTT | CASSLRLAGGQTDTQYF
TRBD2 | TRBJ2-7 | NA | TRBV28 | TGTGCCAGCAGTTCCTGGACTAGCGTGTACGAGCAGTACTTC | CASSSWTSVYEQYF
TRBD1 | TRBJ2-3 | once | TRBV4-1 | TGCGCCAGCAGCTTCCTCTACCGGGACAGGGGCACAGATACGCAGTATTTT | CASSFLYRDRGTDTQYF
NA | TRBJ2-7 | NA | TRBV19 | TGTGCCACGCGAGCCGGGGGACTCGAGCAGTACTTC | CATRAGGLEQYF
NA | TRBJ2-1 | NA | TRBV24-1 | TGTGCCACCAGTGATTTCCGCAATGAGCAGTTCTTC | CATSDFRNEQFF
TRBD1 | TRBJ1-1 | NA | TRBV5-4 | TGTGCCAGCAGCGGAATCCAGGGGGAAGGGACTGAAGCTTTCTTT | CASSGIQGEGTEAFF
TRBD2 | TRBJ2-2 | NA | TRBV18 | TGTGCCAGCTCACCTCGGACTAGCGGGGACGCCGGGGAGCTGTTTTTT | CASSPRTSGDAGELFF
TRBD2 | TRBJ2-1 | NA | TRBV18 | TGTGCCAGCTCACCGGGACCGACTAGCGGATCCTACAATGAGCAGTTCTTC | CASSPGPTSGSYNEQFF
NA | TRBJ2-7 | NA | TRBV15 | TGTGCCACCAGCAGAGATCGGATAGGGGAACGCGAGCAGTACTTC | CATSRDRIGEREQYF
TRBD2 | TRBJ2-3 | NA | TRBV27 | TGTGCCAGCAGTGGGGGGTATGGTTTCGGCGGGAGAGATACGCAGTATTTT | CASSGGYGFGGRDTQYF
NA | TRBJ2-5 | NA | TRBV13 | TGTGCCAGCAGCCTGACTCCTCGCTACCAAGAGACCCAGTACTTC | CASSLTPRYQETQYF
NA | TRBJ2-2 | NA | TRBV7-7 | TGTGCTAGCAGCCTGTGGACTGGGAGGGAGCTGTTTTTT | CASSLWTGRELFF
NA | TRBJ1-2 | NA | TRBV20-1 | TGCAGTGCTACCCCTGAGGGCTACACCTTC | CSATPEGYTF
TRBD2 | TRBJ2-7 | NA | TRBV6-5 | TGTGCCAGCAGTTACGGCTCCGGGAGGAGCTCCTACGAGCAGTACTTC | CASSYGSGRSSYEQYF
NA | TRBJ1-2 | NA | TRBV5-1 | TGCGCCAGCCGGGGACTCCCGGCGTCCTATGGCTACACCTTC | CASRGLPASYGYTF
TRBD1 | TRBJ2-3 | NA | TRBV24-1 | TGTGCCACCAGTGATTTGGGACAGGGGGGCGATACGCAGTATTTT | CATSDLGQGGDTQYF
TRBD1 | TRBJ2-2 | NA | TRBV10-1 | TGCGCCTCCTCGGGGACAGGACCTTCACCCATTCCGAACACCGGGGAGCTGTTTTTT | CASSGTGPSPIPNTGELFF
NA | TRBJ2-7 | NA | TRBV29-1 | TGCAGCGTTGGCAGTTTCTCCTACGAGCAGTACTTC | CSVGSFSYEQYF
TRBD2 | TRBJ2-3 | few | TRBV6-2/TRBV6-3 | TGTGCCAGCAGTTACTTAGCGGGAGGGCCCACAGATACGCAGTATTTT | CASSYLAGGPTDTQYF
TRBD1 | TRBJ2-7 | NA | TRBV19 | TGTGCCAGTAGTATATCGGACAGGGGGATCCACGAGCAGTACTTC | CASSISDRGIHEQYF
NA | TRBJ1-2 | many | TRBV15 | TGTGCCACCGCGACAGTTAACTATGGCTACACCTTC | CATATVNYGYTF
NA | TRBJ2-7 | NA | TRBV25-1 | TGTGCCAGCAAAGGAGAAGTGCCATCCTACGAGCAGTACTTC | CASKGEVPSYEQYF
TRBD1 | TRBJ1-2 | NA | TRBV6-5 | TGTGCCAGCAGGGCCCGGGACAGCTTCTATGGCTACACCTTC | CASRARDSFYGYTF
TRBD2 | TRBJ2-1 | NA | TRBV5-1 | TGCGCCAGCAGCTCCGGGACTAGCGGGGGGGTAAATGAGCAGTTCTTC | CASSSGTSGGVNEQFF
NA | TRBJ1-1 | NA | TRBV7-3 | TGTGCCAGCAGCTCCGCCGGGGGTGCATCAGGAGAAGCTTTCTTT | CASSSAGGASGEAFF
TRBD2 | TRBJ2-2 | NA | TRBV19 | TGTGCCAGTAAGGCGGGAGGAGGGGGAACCGGGGAGCTGTTTTTT | CASKAGGGGTGELFF
TRBD2 | TRBJ2-7 | NA | TRBV10-2 | TGCGCCAGCAGTACCCTGGGTGGACTAGCGGGAGGGCCGTGGCCCGAGCAGTACTTC | CASSTLGGLAGGPWPEQYF
TRBD2 | TRBJ2-5 | NA | TRBV10-3 | TGTGCCACTCGGACTAGCGGGGACCAAGAGACCCAGTACTTC | CATRTSGDQETQYF
TRBD1 | TRBJ2-6 | NA | TRBV6-5 | TGTGCCGGAAGGACAGGGGGCTCTGGGGCCAACGTCCTGACTTTC | CAGRTGGSGANVLTF
NA | TRBJ2-7 | NA | TRBV19 | TGTGCCAGTAGCCCCGTGGGGGGGGCTTCGTACGAGCAGTACTTC | CASSPVGGASYEQYF
NA | TRBJ1-5 | NA | TRBV14 | TGTGCCAGCAGCCAAGATCCGAGGAGACTTGGCAATCAGCCCCAGCATTTT | CASSQDPRRLGNQPQHF
TRBD1 | TRBJ2-4 | NA | TRBV28 | TGTGCCAGCACCCTGTTGCCGGGACAGGGACCCAAAAACATTCAGTACTTC | CASTLLPGQGPKNIQYF
TRBD2 | TRBJ2-1 | NA | TRBV6-4 | TGTGCCAGCAGTGACACCCGGGAGGGATACAATGAGCAGTTCTTC | CASSDTREGYNEQFF
TRBD1 | TRBJ2-2 | NA | TRBV24-1 | TGTGCCACCAGTGATTCGGGACAGATCACCGGGGAGCTGTTTTTT | CATSDSGQITGELFF